This passage covers 24 T cell receptor beta chains from one sample sequenced in a study of OX40 agonist ivuxolimab in advanced cancers. TCRdb's copy holds only in-frame clones and misses some; the assay was immunoSEQ multiplex PCR. The data show tens of thousands of clones, 80% to 90% seen once. This sample comprised CD4+ or CD8+ T cells sorted from blood, obtained in a trial of the OX40 agonist ivuxolimab. These receptors were taken from an adult with an advanced solid tumor such as melanoma, head and neck, liver or kidney cancer.

This chain links TRBV6-4 with TRBJ1-1; D not certain. The germline V and J ends were trimmed by 0 bases and 3 bases, with 14 bases remaining between them. This CDR3 has 16 residues. CDR1 and CDR2 from the germline V gene are MRHNA and SNTAGT. CDR3 in amino acids: CASSDSVGRPYTEAFF. The CDR3 nucleotides are TGTGCCAGCAGTGACTCGGTCGGCAGGCCCTACACTGAAGCTTTCTTT.

This chain connects TRBV2 to TRBJ1-6, with D maybe TRBD1 (6 bases). CDR1 is SNHLY, CDR2 FYNNEI, per germline. V was trimmed by 2 bases and J by 8 bases, leaving 10 bases between them. This CDR3 spans 14 amino acids. Here the CDR3 reads CASSETGTYSPLHF. For the CDR3, the DNA is TGTGCCAGCAGTGAAACAGGGACGTATTCACCCCTCCACTTT.

This clone was recorded a few times. The chain is built from TRBV19 and TRBJ2-2, with D perhaps matching TRBD2 (7 bases). CDR1 is LNHDA, CDR2 SQIVND, per germline (reference sequence). Trimming took 8 bases from V and 6 from J, leaving 19 bases between them. The CDR3 has 15 residues. The CDR3 DNA sequence: TGTGCCAGTGGATTTTTGGGAGGGGGGTCCGGGGAGCTGTTTTTT. It translates to CASGFLGGGSGELFF.

Here the CDR3 DNA reads TGTGCCAGCAGCTCTCGACTAACTTCCTACGAGCAGTACTTC. Translated, it gives CASSSRLTSYEQYF. J is TRBJ2-7 and V is TRBV5-4; TRBD2 might be the D (5 bases). Trimming took off 3 bases at V and 1 base at J, with 11 bases between the two ends. This CDR3 comprises 14 residues. Germline lookup yields CDR1 SGHNT and CDR2 YYREEE (reference sequence).

The V and J genes are TRBV9 and TRBJ2-3, with TRBD1 as a possible D gene (6 bases). The germline gives CDR1 SGDLS, CDR2 YYNGEE. Deletions cut 2 bases from V and 0 bases from J, with 10 bases between. This CDR3 contains 15 residues. The CDR3 DNA reads TGTGCCAGCAGCGTTTACGACAGGAGCACAGATACGCAGTATTTT. Protein product: CASSVYDRSTDTQYF.

The gene calls are TRBV2 and TRBJ2-4, with D perhaps TRBD2 (6 bases). Germline V CDR1 and CDR2: SNHLY, FYNNEI. The CDR3 loop spans 13 amino acids. V lost 4 bases and J lost 7, with 11 bases in between. The CDR3 DNA follows: TGTGCCAGCAGTGGGACGGAGGGGAACATTCAGTACTTC. Amino acids: CASSGTEGNIQYF.

This chain links TRBV5-4 with TRBJ2-3; no clear D. The CDR3 sequence is 13 residues long. Looked up from germline, CDR1 is SGHNT and CDR2 is YYREEE (reference sequence). V was shortened by 4 bases and J by 0 bases, with 6 bases between the two germline ends. CDR3 residues: CASSPASTDTQYF. CDR3 nucleotides: TGTGCCAGCAGCCCAGCCAGCACAGATACGCAGTATTTT.

The chain joins TRBV13 to TRBJ2-7; a possible D gene is TRBD2 (5 bases). V lost 3 bases and J 0 bases, leaving 9 bases between the germline ends. The CDR3 is 14 residues long. Germline V gives CDR1 PRHDT, CDR2 FYEKMQ (reference sequence). The CDR3 sequence is CASSFEGYSYEQYF. The CDR3 DNA reads as TGTGCCAGCAGCTTTGAGGGATACTCCTACGAGCAGTACTTC.

The V gene is TRBV5-1, the J gene TRBJ2-5; D gene ambiguous. This CDR3 comprises 13 residues. Germline values: CDR1 SGHRS, CDR2 YFSETQ. V lost 5 bases and J 0 bases, leaving 8 bases between the germline ends. The CDR3, as DNA: TGCGCCAGCAGTACGGCGGACCAAGAGACCCAGTACTTC. This encodes CASSTADQETQYF. The full variable domain, with the rest looked up from reference TRBV5-1 and TRBJ2-5, is KAGVTQTPRYLIKTRGQQVTLSCSPISGHRSVSWYQQTPGQGLQFLFEYFSETQRNKGNFPGRFSGRQFSNSRSEMNVSTLELGDSALYLCASSTADQETQYFGPGTRLLVL.

The chain is built from TRBV14 and TRBJ1-4; 8 bases fit TRBD1. V was clipped by 4 bases and J by 13 bases; unmatched bases: 11. In germline, CDR1 is SGHDN, CDR2 FVKESK. This CDR3 comprises 14 residues. CDR3 in DNA: TGTGCCAGCAGCCCATTCACAGGGGGATCGGCACTGTTTTTT. Amino acids: CASSPFTGGSALFF.

V and J are TRBV5-4 and TRBJ2-1, with a possible D match to TRBD2 (5 bases). The germline V gene has CDR1 SGHNT and CDR2 YYREEE (reference sequence). The CDR3 sequence is 11 residues long. V was cut by 3 bases and J by 12 bases, with 10 bases left in between. The CDR3 reads CASSSGIMQFF. The CDR3 bases are TGTGCCAGCAGCTCCGGGATTATGCAGTTCTTC.

The chain has TRBV6-5 and TRBJ2-7, with TRBD1 matching over 8 bases. V was pared by 4 bases and J by 2 bases, with 4 bases of the junction left unmatched. The germline gives CDR1 MNHEY, CDR2 SVGAGI. The CDR3 sequence is 14 residues long. CDR3 nucleotide sequence: TGTGCCAGCAGTTCCCGGACAGGGACCTACGAGCAGTACTTC. Protein product: CASSSRTGTYEQYF.

This clone was seen just once. The chain couples TRBV19 to TRBJ2-5; D is unclear. The germline CDR1 and CDR2 sequences are LNHDA and SQIVND (reference sequence). The CDR3 consists of 14 residues. Trimming stripped 3 bases from V and 3 bases from J, with 11 bases between. The CDR3 nucleotides are TGTGCCAGTAGTATCGGGCCGGTGAAAGAGACCCAGTACTTC. Protein product: CASSIGPVKETQYF.

The chain recombines TRBV30 with TRBJ2-6; no definite D call. V was clipped by 2 bases and J by 0 bases, with 8 bases between them. This CDR3 is built from 15 residues. Germline lookup yields CDR1 GTSNPN and CDR2 SVGIG (reference sequence). The CDR3 DNA follows: TGTGCCTGGAGTCCAACCTCCTCTGGGGCCAACGTCCTGACTTTC. It is translated as CAWSPTSSGANVLTF. Variable domain in full (rest from reference TRBV30 and TRBJ2-6): SQTIHQWPATLVQPVGSPLSLECTVEGTSNPNLYWYRQAAGRGLQLLFYSVGIGQISSEVPQNLSASRPQDRQFILSSKKLLLSDSGFYLCAWSPTSSGANVLTFGAGSRLTVL.

The chain recombines TRBV27 with TRBJ1-2; 7 bases match TRBD1. Germline V gene lookup returns CDR1 MNHEY and CDR2 SMNVEV (reference sequence). The CDR3 covers 14 residues. Trimming took 4 bases from V and 4 from J; bases not matched to a gene: 6. The CDR3 loop reads CASSSQGGSYGYTF. CDR3 DNA: TGTGCCAGCAGTTCCCAGGGGGGCTCCTATGGCTACACCTTC.

The genes are TRBV1 and TRBJ1-1. TRBV1 corresponds to a pseudogene. The CDR3 has 12 residues. CDR3 region: CTSSREGGEAFF. The CDR3 DNA is TGCACCAGCAGCCGGGAAGGTGGTGAAGCTTTCTTT.

The V gene is TRBV7-3, the J gene TRBJ1-1; D perhaps matches TRBD1 (6 bases). The CDR3 runs 13 residues. V was clipped by 4 bases and J by 0 bases, with 6 bases between them. Germline-derived CDR1 and CDR2 are SGHTA and FQGTGA. The DNA of the CDR3 is TGTGCCAGCAGCTGGACAGTGAACACTGAAGCTTTCTTT. As protein: CASSWTVNTEAFF. The full variable domain, its missing parts supplied by reference TRBV7-3 and TRBJ1-1, is GAGVSQTPSNKVTEKGKYVELRCDPISGHTALYWYRQSLGQGPEFLIYFQGTGAADDSGLPNDRFFAVRPEGSVSTLKIQRTERGDSAVYLCASSWTVNTEAFFGQGTRLTVV.

The chain has TRBV2 and TRBJ1-5, with a possible D match to TRBD1 (5 bases). Germline V CDR1 and CDR2: SNHLY, FYNNEI. Trimming took off 7 bases at V and 7 bases at J, with 14 bases between the two ends. This CDR3 spans 13 amino acids. The CDR3 sequence is CASTQGPGQPQHF. The DNA for the CDR3 is TGTGCCAGCACCCAGGGACCAGGACAGCCCCAGCATTTT.

J is TRBJ2-2 and V is TRBV7-9; TRBD1 matches 8 bases. CDR1 and CDR2 (germline): SEHNR, FQNEAQ (reference sequence). The ends lost 5 bases at V and 2 bases at J; junction bases unmatched: 7. This CDR3 spans 16 amino acids. CDR3 in DNA: TGTGCCAGCAGCCATTCGGACAGGGTAAACACCGGGGAGCTGTTTTTT. It codes for CASSHSDRVNTGELFF.

The chain uses TRBV7-2 and TRBJ1-2, with a weak D call TRBD1 (6 bases). Germline loops: CDR1 SGHTA, CDR2 FQGNSA. Trimming cost V 4 bases and J 0 bases, with 9 bases left between them. The CDR3 extends over 14 amino acids. The CDR3 region is CASSSDSSNYGYTF. In nucleotides, the CDR3 is TGTGCCAGCAGCTCGGACAGTTCTAACTATGGCTACACCTTC. Full variable domain (outside the CDR3, taken from reference TRBV7-2 and TRBJ1-2): GAGVSQSPSNKVTEKGKDVELRCDPISGHTALYWYRQSLGQGLEFLIYFQGNSAPDKSGLPSDRFSAERTGGSVSTLTIQRTQQEDSAVYLCASSSDSSNYGYTFGSGTRLTVV.

The chain uses TRBV2 and TRBJ2-1; D possibly matches TRBD1 or TRBD2 (5 bases each). The CDR3 length is 15 residues. The V end lost 2 bases, the J end lost 1 base, and 9 bases lay between the germline ends. Germline CDR1 reads SNHLY; CDR2 reads FYNNEI. The CDR3 nucleotides are TGTGCCAGCAGTGAATACGGGGCTTCCTACAATGAGCAGTTCTTC. Its translation is CASSEYGASYNEQFF.

This rearrangement joins TRBV7-9 to TRBJ1-1; 12 bases align to TRBD1. In germline, CDR1 is SEHNR, CDR2 FQNEAQ (reference sequence). Trimming at V came to 0 bases and at J to 7 bases, leaving 6 bases not matched to a gene. The CDR3 length is 16 residues. In nucleotides, the CDR3 is TGTGCCAGCAGCTTAGCGGGACAGGGGGCTAATGGTGAAGCTTTCTTT. It codes for CASSLAGQGANGEAFF. The whole variable domain, filled in from reference TRBV7-9 and TRBJ1-1, reads DTGVSQNPRHKITKRGQNVTFRCDPISEHNRLYWYRQTLGQGPEFLTYFQNEAQLEKSRLLSDRFSAERPKGSFSTLEIQRTEQGDSAMYLCASSLAGQGANGEAFFGQGTRLTVV.

V usage is TRBV27 and J usage is TRBJ2-7; 9 nucleotides agree with TRBD2. V was clipped by 0 bases and J by 2 bases; unmatched bases: 5. CDR3 length equals 16 residues. Germline V gives CDR1 MNHEY, CDR2 SMNVEV (reference sequence). The CDR3 loop reads CASSLSRASGAYEQYF. CDR3 nucleotides: TGTGCCAGCAGTTTATCGAGGGCTAGCGGGGCCTACGAGCAGTACTTC.

The J gene is TRBJ2-1, the V gene TRBV28; 14 bases are shared with TRBD2. In germline, CDR1 is MDHEN, CDR2 SYDVKM. CDR3 length: 17 residues. V was pared by 0 bases and J by 3 bases, with 1 base of the junction left unmatched. The CDR3 DNA follows: TGTGCCAGCAGTTTATGGGGGACTAGCGGGAGCTACAATGAGCAGTTCTTC. Its protein is CASSLWGTSGSYNEQFF.